This T cell receptor (beta chain) comes out of a study of T cells in localized non-small cell lung cancer (dated by TCRdb to between 2020 and 2021). In terms of the full investigation: The study analyzed T cell repertoires of over 200 early-stage NSCLC patients, comparing tumors and uninvolved tumor-adjacent lungs. The cohort was made up of around 250 treatment-naive NSCLC patients whose localized lung tumors had been resected. The mean age of the NSCLC patients was roughly 70 years, with 120 to 150 men and around 100 women.

At diagnosis, tumor, uninvolved tumor-adjacent lung and peripheral blood were collected and then preserved as a mix of FFPE and fresh-frozen material. Blood samples were analyzed as peripheral blood mononuclear cells for TCR repertoire profiling. The immunoSEQ Assay was used to sequence TCR beta CDR3 regions from DNA. Concerning the study's data processing: To compute T cell density, TCR beta template counts were normalized to usable DNA, which was estimated by amplifying housekeeping genes. Richness was estimated using the preseqR package, with extrapolation to 400,000 templates for PBMC samples and to 120,000 templates for tissue samples. Clonality was defined as one minus Pielou's evenness. Differential abundance testing on productive amino-acid clonotypes, with a minimum total count of 5 and an alpha of 0.1, was used to identify tissue-enriched TCRs. Repertoire overlap between compartments was quantified with the Jaccard Index and Morisita Overlap Index. GLIPH clustered TCR beta CDR3s with public tetramer-defined viral CDR3s; viral motifs required at least three viral sequences plus V-gene enrichment. TCRdb re-hosts the immuneACCESS table, in-frame sequences only. Its copies lack some clones; in the studies checked, an unresolved V gene accounts for under half of them, and the cause for the rest is not known. From that table come the V and J calls and clone size; the DNA was used to work out D and trimming. Within this sample are around 50,000 clones, with around 86% of them counted one time only. Clones ranked in the top ten supply 2.5% of the sample.

What the study reported, not specific to this receptor: Uninvolved tumor-adjacent lung showed the highest T cell clonality, higher than tumor, which suggests more focused antigenic responses in the uninvolved tumor-adjacent lung. Because the study design was exploratory, TCR variables were selected using unadjusted p-values without false-discovery rate correction. Longer overall survival was associated with higher T cell density in blood, whereas shorter survival was associated with higher clonality in adjacent lung. Because multi-region sequencing of the tumors was not done, intratumor heterogeneity could not be ruled out. A median of approximately 53 of the top 100 tumor clones turned up in the paired uninvolved adjacent lung, and approximately 30 of those clones also ranked among the top 100 of that same adjacent lung.

Points on this clone: Its antigen remains undetermined. Base quality data are lacking; no much larger clone is found one base away.

V is reduced by 4 bases and J by 3 bases, leaving a spacing of 16 bases between them. CDR1 and CDR2 were assigned from the germline V gene (reference sequence) as LNHDA and SQIVND. From its cysteine to its phenylalanine, the CDR3 spans 15 amino acids. Just CDR3 DNA is preserved here, 45 bases in frame from base 1. The rearranged chain carries TRBV19 and TRBJ2-7, with the identity of the D gene unclear. The source of this sequence is a man aged 40 to 75 with stage II lung adenocarcinoma. Sequenced here: PBMCs, sampled before any cancer treatment. The DNA is TGTGCCAGTAGTACCTCAATAGGGCTACACTACGAGCAGTACTTC. This codes for CASSTSIGLHYEQYF. Full variable domain (CDR3 extended with the reference TRBV19 and TRBJ2-7 proteins): DGGITQSPKYLFRKEGQNVTLSCEQNLNHDAMYWYRQDPGQGLRLIYYSQIVNDFQKGDIAEGYSVSREKKESFPLTVTSAQKNPTAFYLCASSTSIGLHYEQYFGPGTRLTVT.